Below are 9 T cell receptor beta chains sequenced from a single sample in a study of Graves' ophthalmopathy and Graves' hyperthyroidism. The sequenced template was RNA, covering the TCR beta CDR3 region. Second-round multiplex PCR followed a first-round RT-PCR using HTBI primers. One entry per CDR3 protein results from TCRdb running MiXCR on the multiplex PCR reads. The sample comprises 600,000 to 950,000 distinct CDR3 sequences, 35% to 50% of which are singletons, and 44% rests with the top ten. The sample consisted of peripheral blood. The receptors come from an adult man with Graves' ophthalmopathy.

The V call is TRBV2, the J call TRBJ2-7; perhaps TRBD1 as D (5 bases). This CDR3 has 12 residues. Trimming left V 7 bases short and J 4 bases short, with 11 bases between. Germline assignment: CDR1 SNHLY and CDR2 FYNNEI. The CDR3: CASMEGDYEQYF. The CDR3 bases are TGTGCCAGCATGGAAGGGGATTACGAGCAGTACTTC.

V usage is TRBV24-1 and J usage is TRBJ1-5; 7 bases match TRBD1. The CDR3 extends over 14 amino acids. With 7 bases clipped from V and 6 bases from J, the junction kept 8 bases outside the gene matches. Germline V lookup: CDR1 KGHDR, CDR2 SFDVKD. The CDR3 DNA reads TGTGCCACCAGCGACAGGGTAGGAGGTCAGCCCCAGCATTTT. It codes for CATSDRVGGQPQHF.

This clonotype was picked up many times. The rearrangement links TRBV20-1 to TRBJ1-5; no firm D call. The CDR3 spans 15 residues. Trimming took 3 bases from V and 7 from J, leaving 19 bases between them. Germline lookup yields CDR1 DFQATT and CDR2 SNEGSKA (reference sequence). CDR3 in amino acids: CSASPTGSSGQPQHF. The DNA for the CDR3 is TGCAGTGCTAGCCCGACCGGTAGTTCAGGCCAGCCCCAGCATTTT.

Comment on this clonotype: A much larger clone differs by one base, so this may be a read error. This chain links TRBV12-3 or TRBV12-4 with TRBJ2-5; D perhaps matches TRBD1 (6 bases). There are 13 residues in the CDR3. V dropped 6 bases and J dropped 2 bases, with 10 bases sitting between them. CDR3 loop: CASSTDRQETQYF. CDR3 bases: TGTGCCAGCAGCACGGACAGACAAGAGACCCAGTACTTC.

This clonotype was observed at least ten times. The chain carries TRBV7-2 and TRBJ1-1; 10 positions match TRBD1. The J segment lost 0 bases and the V segment lost 3 bases, leaving 10 bases of the junction unmatched. Per the germline V gene, CDR1 is SGHTA and CDR2 is FQGNSA. The CDR3 runs to 18 residues. CDR3 nucleotides: TGTGCCAGCAGCTTCACCGACAGGGGGCTGATGATGAACACTGAAGCTTTCTTT. Encoded protein: CASSFTDRGLMMNTEAFF.

The chain uses TRBV2 and TRBJ1-2; 8 bases line up with TRBD1. Germline-derived CDR1 and CDR2 are SNHLY and FYNNEI. The CDR3 is made up of 12 amino acids. V lost 6 bases and J lost 8; bases outside the gene matches: 5. This CDR3 is CASRMDRAGYTF. The CDR3 DNA reads as TGTGCCAGCAGGATGGACAGGGCCGGCTACACCTTC.

The rearrangement joins TRBV12-3 or TRBV12-4 to TRBJ1-3; D not certain. Trimming took off 2 bases at V and 3 bases at J, with 8 bases between the two ends. The CDR3 has 14 residues. The CDR3 spells CASSLMSSGNTIYF. In DNA form, the CDR3 reads TGTGCCAGCAGTTTAATGTCTAGTGGAAACACCATATATTTT.

This clonotype has a single count. The chain joins TRBV20-1 to TRBJ2-5, with 10 bases aligning to TRBD1. The germline V gene encodes CDR1 DFQATT and CDR2 SNEGSKA (reference sequence). The ends lost 7 bases at V and 5 bases at J; junction bases unmatched: 7. The CDR3 has 13 residues. CDR3 DNA: TGCAGTGGGGGAGACAGGGGGCCGGAGACCCAGTACTTC. Amino acids: CSGGDRGPETQYF.

This clonotype appeared a single time. The chain's CDR3 is CASSYSSGGRTGELFF. The CDR3 DNA is TGTGCCAGCAGTTACTCCTCCGGGGGGCGGACCGGGGAGCTGTTTTTT. This chain links TRBV25-1 with TRBJ2-2; maybe TRBD2 (7 bases). Between the trimmed V and J ends, which lost 5 bases and 5 bases, there was a span of 18 bases. The CDR3 has 16 amino acids. Looked up from germline, CDR1 is MGHDK and CDR2 is SYGVNS.